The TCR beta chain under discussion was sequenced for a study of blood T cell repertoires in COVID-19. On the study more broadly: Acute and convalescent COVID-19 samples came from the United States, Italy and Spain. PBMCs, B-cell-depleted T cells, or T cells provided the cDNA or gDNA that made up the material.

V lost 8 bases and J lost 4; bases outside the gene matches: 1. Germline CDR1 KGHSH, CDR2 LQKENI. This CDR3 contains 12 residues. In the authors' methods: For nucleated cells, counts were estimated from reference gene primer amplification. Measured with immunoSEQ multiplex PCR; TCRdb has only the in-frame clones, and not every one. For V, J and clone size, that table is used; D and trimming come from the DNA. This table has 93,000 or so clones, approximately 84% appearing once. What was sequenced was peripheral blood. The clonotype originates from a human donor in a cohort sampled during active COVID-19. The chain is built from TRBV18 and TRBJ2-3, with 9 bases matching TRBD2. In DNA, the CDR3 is TGTGCCAGCGGACTAGCGTCAGATACGCAGTATTTT. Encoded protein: CASGLASDTQYF. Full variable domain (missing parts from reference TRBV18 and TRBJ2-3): NAGVMQNPRHLVRRRGQEARLRCSPMKGHSHVYWYRQLPEEGLKFMVYLQKENIIDESGMPKERFSAEFPKEGPSILRIQQVVRGDSAAYFCASGLASDTQYFGPGTRLTVL.